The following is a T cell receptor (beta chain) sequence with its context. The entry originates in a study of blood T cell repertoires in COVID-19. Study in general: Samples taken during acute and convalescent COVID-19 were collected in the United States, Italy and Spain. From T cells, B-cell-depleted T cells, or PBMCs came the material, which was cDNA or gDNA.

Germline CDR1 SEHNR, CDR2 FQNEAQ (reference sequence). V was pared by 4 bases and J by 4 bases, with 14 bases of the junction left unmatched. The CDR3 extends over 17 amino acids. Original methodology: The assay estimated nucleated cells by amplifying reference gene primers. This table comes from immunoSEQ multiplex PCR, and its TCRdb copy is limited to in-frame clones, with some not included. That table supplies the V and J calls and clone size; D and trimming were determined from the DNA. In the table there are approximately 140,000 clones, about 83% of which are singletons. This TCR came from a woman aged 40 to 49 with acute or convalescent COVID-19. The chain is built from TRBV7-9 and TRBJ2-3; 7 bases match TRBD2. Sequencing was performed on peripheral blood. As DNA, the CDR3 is TGTGCCAGCAGCTCTTCCCTCGGGGGGAATCCCCCAGATACGCAGTATTTT. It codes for CASSSSLGGNPPDTQYF.